This T cell receptor (beta chain) appears in the sequencing data of a study of blood T cell repertoires in COVID-19. Overall study: Some COVID-19 samples were acute and others convalescent; all came from the United States, Italy and Spain.

Sequencing used immunoSEQ multiplex PCR; TCRdb keeps in-frame clones, though not all of them. The data contain about 220,000 clones, roughly four fifths of them singletons. Allocation to cohorts depended on clinical history reported by the participants. Two consecutive negative NP/OP PCR tests, clearance, or resolved symptoms defined Cohort 3 recovery. The TCR sequence derives from a woman aged 55-69 years who had recovered from COVID-19. The sequencing input was PBMCs or T cells enriched from blood (not recorded which).

CDR3 sequence (DNA): TGTGCCACCAGCAGAACCGAACAGGGAATAGGGGAAAAACTGTTTTTT. As protein: CATSRTEQGIGEKLFF. The chain joins TRBV15 to TRBJ1-4, with TRBD1 as a possible D gene (6 bases). This CDR3 is built from 16 residues. Germline V gives CDR1 LNHNV, CDR2 YYDKDF (reference sequence). Trimming took off 2 bases at V and 8 bases at J, with 18 bases between the two ends.